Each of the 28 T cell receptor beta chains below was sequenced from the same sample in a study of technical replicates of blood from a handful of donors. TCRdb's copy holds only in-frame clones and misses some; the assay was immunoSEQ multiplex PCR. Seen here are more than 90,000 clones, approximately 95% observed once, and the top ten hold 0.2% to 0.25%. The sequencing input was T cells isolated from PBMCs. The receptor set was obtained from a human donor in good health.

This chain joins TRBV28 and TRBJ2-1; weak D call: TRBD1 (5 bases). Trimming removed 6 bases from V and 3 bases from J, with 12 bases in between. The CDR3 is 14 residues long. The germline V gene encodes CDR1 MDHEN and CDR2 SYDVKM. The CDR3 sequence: CASRGVSLYNEQFF. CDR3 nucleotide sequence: TGTGCCAGCAGAGGGGTGTCTCTCTACAATGAGCAGTTCTTC.

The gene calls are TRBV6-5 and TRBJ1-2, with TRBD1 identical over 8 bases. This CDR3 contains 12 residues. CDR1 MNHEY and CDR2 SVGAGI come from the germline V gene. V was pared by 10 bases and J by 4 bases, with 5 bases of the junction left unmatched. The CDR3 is CATLQGGYGYTF. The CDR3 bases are TGTGCCACCCTACAGGGGGGCTATGGCTACACCTTC.

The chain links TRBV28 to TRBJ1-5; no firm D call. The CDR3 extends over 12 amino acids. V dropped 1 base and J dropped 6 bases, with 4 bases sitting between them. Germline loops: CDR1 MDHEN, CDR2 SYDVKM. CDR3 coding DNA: TGTGCCAGCAGTTTATACGGTCAGCCCCAGCATTTT. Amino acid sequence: CASSLYGQPQHF.

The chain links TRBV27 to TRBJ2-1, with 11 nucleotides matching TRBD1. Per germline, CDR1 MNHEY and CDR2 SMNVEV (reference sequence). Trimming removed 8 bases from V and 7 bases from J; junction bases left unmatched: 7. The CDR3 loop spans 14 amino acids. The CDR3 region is CASLSGTGGNEQFF. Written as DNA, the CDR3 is TGTGCCAGCCTTTCCGGGACAGGGGGGAATGAGCAGTTCTTC.

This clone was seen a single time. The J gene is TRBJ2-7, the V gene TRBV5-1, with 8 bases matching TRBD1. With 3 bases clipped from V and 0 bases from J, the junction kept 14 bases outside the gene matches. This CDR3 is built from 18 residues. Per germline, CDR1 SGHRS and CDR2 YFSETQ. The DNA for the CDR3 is TGCGCCAGCAGCTATGGACAGGGCGCAGTGGCTAGCTCCTACGAGCAGTACTTC. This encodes CASSYGQGAVASSYEQYF.

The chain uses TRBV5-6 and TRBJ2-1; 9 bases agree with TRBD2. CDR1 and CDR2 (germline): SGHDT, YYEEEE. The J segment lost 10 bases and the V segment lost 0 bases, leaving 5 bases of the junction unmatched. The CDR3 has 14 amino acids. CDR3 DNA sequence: TGTGCCAGCAGCTTGGCCCCGCTAGCGGGGGAGCAGTTCTTC. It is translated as CASSLAPLAGEQFF.

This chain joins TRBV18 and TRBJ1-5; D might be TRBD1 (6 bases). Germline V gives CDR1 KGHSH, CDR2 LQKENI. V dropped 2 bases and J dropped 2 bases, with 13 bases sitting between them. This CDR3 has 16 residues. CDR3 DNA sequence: TGTGCCAGCTCACCAAGTTGGGCAGGGGGCAATCAGCCCCAGCATTTT. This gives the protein CASSPSWAGGNQPQHF.

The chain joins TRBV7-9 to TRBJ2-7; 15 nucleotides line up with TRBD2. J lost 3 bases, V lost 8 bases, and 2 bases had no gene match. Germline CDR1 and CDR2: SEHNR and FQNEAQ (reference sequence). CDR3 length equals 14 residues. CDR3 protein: CASPGLAGGYEQYF. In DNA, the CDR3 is TGTGCCAGCCCGGGACTAGCGGGAGGCTACGAGCAGTACTTC. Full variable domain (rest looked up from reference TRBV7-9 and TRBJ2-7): DTGVSQNPRHKITKRGQNVTFRCDPISEHNRLYWYRQTLGQGPEFLTYFQNEAQLEKSRLLSDRFSAERPKGSFSTLEIQRTEQGDSAMYLCASPGLAGGYEQYFGPGTRLTVT.

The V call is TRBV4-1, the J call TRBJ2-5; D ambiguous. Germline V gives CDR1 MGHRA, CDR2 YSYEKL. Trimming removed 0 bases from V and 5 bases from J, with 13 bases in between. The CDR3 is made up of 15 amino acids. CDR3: CASSQDWMGAETQYF. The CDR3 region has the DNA TGCGCCAGCAGCCAAGATTGGATGGGCGCGGAGACCCAGTACTTC.

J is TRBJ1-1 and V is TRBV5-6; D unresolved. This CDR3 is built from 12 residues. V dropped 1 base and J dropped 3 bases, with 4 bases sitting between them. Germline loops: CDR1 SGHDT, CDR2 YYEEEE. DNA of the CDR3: TGTGCCAGCAGCTTGTCTCACACTGAAGCTTTCTTT. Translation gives CASSLSHTEAFF. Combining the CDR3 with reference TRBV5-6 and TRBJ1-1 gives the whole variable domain DAGVTQSPTHLIKTRGQQVTLRCSPKSGHDTVSWYQQALGQGPQFIFQYYEEEERQRGNFPDRFSGHQFPNYSSELNVNALLLGDSALYLCASSLSHTEAFFGQGTRLTVV.

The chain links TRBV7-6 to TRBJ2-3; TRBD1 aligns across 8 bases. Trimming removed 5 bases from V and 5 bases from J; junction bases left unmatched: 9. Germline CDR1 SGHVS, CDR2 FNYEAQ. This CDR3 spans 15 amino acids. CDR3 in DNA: TGTGCCAGCAGCCCGACCCGGACAGGGCTAGATACGCAGTATTTT. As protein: CASSPTRTGLDTQYF.

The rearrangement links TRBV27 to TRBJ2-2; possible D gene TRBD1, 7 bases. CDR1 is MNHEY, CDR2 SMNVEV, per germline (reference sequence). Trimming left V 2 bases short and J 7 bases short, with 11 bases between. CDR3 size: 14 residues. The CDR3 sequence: CASSLAGGGGELFF. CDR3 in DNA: TGTGCCAGCAGTTTAGCAGGGGGAGGCGGGGAGCTGTTTTTT.

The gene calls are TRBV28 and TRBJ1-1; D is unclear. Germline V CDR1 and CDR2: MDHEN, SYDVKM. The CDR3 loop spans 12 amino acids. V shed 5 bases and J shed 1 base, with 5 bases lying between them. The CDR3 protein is CASSPRNTEAFF. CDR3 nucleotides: TGTGCCAGCAGTCCCCGGAACACTGAAGCTTTCTTT.

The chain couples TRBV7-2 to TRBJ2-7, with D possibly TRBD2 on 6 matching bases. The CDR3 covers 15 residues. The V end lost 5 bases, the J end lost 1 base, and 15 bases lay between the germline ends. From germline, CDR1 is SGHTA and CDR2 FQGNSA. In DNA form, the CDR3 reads TGTGCCAGCAGCCCGGACTGGGACTTGTCCTACGAGCAGTACTTC. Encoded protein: CASSPDWDLSYEQYF.

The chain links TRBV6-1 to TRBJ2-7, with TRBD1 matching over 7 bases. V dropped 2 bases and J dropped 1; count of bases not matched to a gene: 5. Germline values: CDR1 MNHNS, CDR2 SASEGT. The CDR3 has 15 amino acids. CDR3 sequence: CASSEIDRASYEQYF. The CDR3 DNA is TGTGCCAGCAGTGAAATAGACAGGGCGTCCTACGAGCAGTACTTC.

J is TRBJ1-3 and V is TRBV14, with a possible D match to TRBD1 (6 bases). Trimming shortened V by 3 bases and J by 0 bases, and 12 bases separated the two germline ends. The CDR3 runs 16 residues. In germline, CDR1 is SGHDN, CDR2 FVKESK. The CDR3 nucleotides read TGTGCCAGCAGCCACCCGGACAGATCCTCTGGAAACACCATATATTTT. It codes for CASSHPDRSSGNTIYF.

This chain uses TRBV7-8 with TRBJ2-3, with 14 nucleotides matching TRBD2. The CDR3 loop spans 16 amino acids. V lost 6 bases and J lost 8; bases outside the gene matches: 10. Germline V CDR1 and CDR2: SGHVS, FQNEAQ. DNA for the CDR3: TGTGCCAGCAGACCCGGGACTAGCGGGAGACGTAGTACGCAGTATTTT. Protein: CASRPGTSGRRSTQYF.

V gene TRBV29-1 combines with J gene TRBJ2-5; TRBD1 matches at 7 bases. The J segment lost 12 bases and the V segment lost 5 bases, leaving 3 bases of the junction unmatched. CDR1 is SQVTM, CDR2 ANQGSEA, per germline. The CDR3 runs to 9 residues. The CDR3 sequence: CSVSGTEYF. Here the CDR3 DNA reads TGCAGCGTTTCCGGGACAGAGTACTTC.

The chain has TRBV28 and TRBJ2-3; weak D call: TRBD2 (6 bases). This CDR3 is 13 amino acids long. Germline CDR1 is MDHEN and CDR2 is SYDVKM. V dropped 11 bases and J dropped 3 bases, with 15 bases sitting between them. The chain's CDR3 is CAGSTRGTDTQYF. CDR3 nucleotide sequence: TGTGCCGGATCGACTAGGGGAACAGATACGCAGTATTTT. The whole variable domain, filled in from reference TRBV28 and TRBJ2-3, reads DVKVTQSSRYLVKRTGEKVFLECVQDMDHENMFWYRQDPGLGLRLIYFSYDVKMKEKGDIPEGYSVSREKKERFSLILESASTNQTSMYLCAGSTRGTDTQYFGPGTRLTVL.

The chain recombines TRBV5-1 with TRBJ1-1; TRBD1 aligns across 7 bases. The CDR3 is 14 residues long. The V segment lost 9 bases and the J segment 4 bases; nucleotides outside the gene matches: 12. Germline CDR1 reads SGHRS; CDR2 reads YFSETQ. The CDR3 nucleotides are TGCGCCACTGGAGAGGGGACAGCGGGCACTGAAGCTTTCTTT. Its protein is CATGEGTAGTEAFF. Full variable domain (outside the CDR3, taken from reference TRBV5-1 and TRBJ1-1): KAGVTQTPRYLIKTRGQQVTLSCSPISGHRSVSWYQQTPGQGLQFLFEYFSETQRNKGNFPGRFSGRQFSNSRSEMNVSTLELGDSALYLCATGEGTAGTEAFFGQGTRLTVV.

The CDR3 protein is CAWTPGDSGYTF. DNA for the CDR3: TGTGCCTGGACCCCAGGGGATTCTGGCTACACCTTC. This sequence joins TRBV30 and TRBJ1-2, with a possible D match to TRBD1 (6 bases). V was trimmed by 4 bases and J by 7 bases, leaving 13 bases between them. CDR3 length: 12 amino acids. Germline V CDR1 and CDR2: GTSNPN, SVGIG (reference sequence).

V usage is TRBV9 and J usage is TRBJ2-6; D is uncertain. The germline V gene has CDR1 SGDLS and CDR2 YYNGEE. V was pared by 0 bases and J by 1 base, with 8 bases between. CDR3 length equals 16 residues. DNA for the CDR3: TGTGCCAGCAGCGTAGTATCCTCTTCTGGGGCCAACGTCCTGACTTTC. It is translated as CASSVVSSSGANVLTF.

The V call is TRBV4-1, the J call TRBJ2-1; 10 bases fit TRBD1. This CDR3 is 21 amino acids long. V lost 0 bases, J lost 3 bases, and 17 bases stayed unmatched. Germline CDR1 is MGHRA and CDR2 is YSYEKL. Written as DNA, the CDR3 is TGCGCCAGCAGCCAAGATAGGGACAGGGGTCTTACTAAAAGATACTACAATGAGCAGTTCTTC. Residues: CASSQDRDRGLTKRYYNEQFF.

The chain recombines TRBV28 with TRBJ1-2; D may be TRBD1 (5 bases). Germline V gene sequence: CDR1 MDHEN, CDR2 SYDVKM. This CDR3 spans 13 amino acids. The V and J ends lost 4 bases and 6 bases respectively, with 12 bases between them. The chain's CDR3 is CASSSSRVHGYTF. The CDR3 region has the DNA TGTGCCAGCAGTTCAAGCAGGGTCCATGGCTACACCTTC.

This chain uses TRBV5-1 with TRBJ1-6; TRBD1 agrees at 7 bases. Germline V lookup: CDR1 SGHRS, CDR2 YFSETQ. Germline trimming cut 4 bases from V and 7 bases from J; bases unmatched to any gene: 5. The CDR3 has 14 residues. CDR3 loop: CASSKGQQNSPLHF. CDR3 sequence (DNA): TGCGCCAGCAGCAAGGGACAGCAAAATTCACCCCTCCACTTT.

CDR3 nucleotide sequence: TGTGCCAGCAGTGTAGGACTAGCGGGAATGTGGGAGACCCAGTACTTC. Translation gives CASSVGLAGMWETQYF. The chain joins TRBV6-1 to TRBJ2-5; 12 nucleotides line up with TRBD2. Germline assignment: CDR1 MNHNS and CDR2 SASEGT. The CDR3 length is 16 residues. Losses at the gene ends were 4 bases for V and 5 bases for J; bases not matched to a gene: 8.

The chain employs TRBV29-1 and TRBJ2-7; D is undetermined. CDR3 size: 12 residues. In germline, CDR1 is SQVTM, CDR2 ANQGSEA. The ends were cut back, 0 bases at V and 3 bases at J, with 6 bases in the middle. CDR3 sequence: CSVEDRLYEQYF. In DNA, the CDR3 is TGCAGCGTTGAAGACAGGCTCTACGAGCAGTACTTC.

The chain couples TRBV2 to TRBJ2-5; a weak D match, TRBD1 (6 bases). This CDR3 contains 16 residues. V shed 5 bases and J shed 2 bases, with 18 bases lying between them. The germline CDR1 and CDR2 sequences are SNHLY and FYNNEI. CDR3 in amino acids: CASSTQGTSPQETQYF. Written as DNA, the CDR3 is TGTGCCAGCAGTACCCAGGGGACCAGCCCACAAGAGACCCAGTACTTC.